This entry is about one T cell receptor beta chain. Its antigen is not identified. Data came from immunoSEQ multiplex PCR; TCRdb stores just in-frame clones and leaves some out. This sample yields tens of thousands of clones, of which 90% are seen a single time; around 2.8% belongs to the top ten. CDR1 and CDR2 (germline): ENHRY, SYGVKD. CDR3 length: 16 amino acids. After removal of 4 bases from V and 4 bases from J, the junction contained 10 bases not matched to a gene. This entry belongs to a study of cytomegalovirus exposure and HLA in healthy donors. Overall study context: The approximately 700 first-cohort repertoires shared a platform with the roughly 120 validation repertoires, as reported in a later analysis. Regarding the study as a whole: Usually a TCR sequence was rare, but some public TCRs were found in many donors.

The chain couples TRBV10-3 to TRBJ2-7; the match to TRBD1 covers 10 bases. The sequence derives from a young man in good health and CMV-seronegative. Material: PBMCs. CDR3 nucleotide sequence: TGTGCCATCAGTGGTTCCTCCGGGACAGGGGTTTACGAGCAGTACTTC. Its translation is CAISGSSGTGVYEQYF.